What follows is one T cell receptor (beta chain) and its context. This CDR3 spans 17 amino acids. Germline CDR1 and CDR2: LNHNV and YYDKDF (reference sequence). V lost 0 bases and J lost 8; bases outside the gene matches: 13. The data are from a study of blood T cell repertoires in COVID-19. About the research overall: The origin of the acute and convalescent COVID-19 samples was the United States, Italy and Spain. T cells, B-cell-depleted T cells, or PBMCs supplied cDNA or gDNA.

Original processing methods: Researchers report that nucleated cell counts were estimated from reference gene primer amplification. Clones were read by immunoSEQ multiplex PCR, and TCRdb kept only the in-frame ones, dropping some. V, J and clone size are those of that table, while D and trimming were read from the DNA. The repertoire has around 99,000 clones, around 74% of them found once; the top ten carry around a sixth. V is TRBV15 and J is TRBJ2-1, with 7 bases identical to TRBD2. The sequence derives from a woman of 80 years or more with active or convalescent COVID-19. Sequenced: peripheral blood. CDR3 residues: CATSRDIGGRGDDEQFF. For the CDR3, the DNA is TGTGCCACCAGCAGAGATATTGGCGGGAGAGGGGACGATGAGCAGTTCTTC.